The clone carrying this T cell receptor (beta chain) appeared many times. Its antigen is not identified. Looked up from germline, CDR1 is LGHDT and CDR2 is YNNKEL (reference sequence). The CDR3 has 15 amino acids. Trimming removed 4 bases from V and 3 bases from J; junction bases left unmatched: 5. This specimen belongs to a study of T cells in Graves' hyperthyroidism and ophthalmopathy. From RNA transcripts, TCR beta CDR3 regions were amplified. A set of HTBI primers served as the primers for a first-round RT-PCR of the TCR CDR3. From the multiplex PCR reads, TCRdb called clonotypes with MiXCR, one entry per CDR3 protein. The table lists about 400,000 distinct CDR3 sequences, 15% of them singletons, with about 33% in the top ten. Findings and caveats of the study: Most expanded thyroid clonotypes above 0.001 recurred in blood.

Aged 18 to 65, the patients had hyperthyroidism that was newly diagnosed and had lasted under 2 months. Thyroid ultrasound and orbital computed tomography, with clinical symptoms and serum thyroxine and TRAb, informed diagnoses. The PBMCs were sourced from fresh peripheral blood (more than 9 ml). This clonotype originated in a woman under 40 with Graves' hyperthyroidism. The chain has TRBV3-1 and TRBJ2-7, with 11 nucleotides matching TRBD1. Specimen: blood. The DNA for the CDR3 is TGTGCCAGCAGCCCCGGGACAGGGGGTCACTACGAGCAGTACTTC. It codes for CASSPGTGGHYEQYF.